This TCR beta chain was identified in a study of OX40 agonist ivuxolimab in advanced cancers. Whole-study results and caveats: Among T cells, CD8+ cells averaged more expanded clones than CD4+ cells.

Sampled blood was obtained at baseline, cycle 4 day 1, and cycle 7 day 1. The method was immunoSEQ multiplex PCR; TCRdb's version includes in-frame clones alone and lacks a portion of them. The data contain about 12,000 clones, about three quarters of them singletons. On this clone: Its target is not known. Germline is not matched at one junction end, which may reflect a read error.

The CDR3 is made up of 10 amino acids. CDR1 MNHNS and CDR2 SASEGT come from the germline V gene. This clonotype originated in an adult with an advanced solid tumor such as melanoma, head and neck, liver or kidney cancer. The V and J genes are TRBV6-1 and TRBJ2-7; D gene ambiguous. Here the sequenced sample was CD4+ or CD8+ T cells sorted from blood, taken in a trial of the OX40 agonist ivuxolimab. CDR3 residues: CASNAYGQYF. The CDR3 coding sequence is TGTGCCAGCAACGCCTACGGGCAGTACTTC.